This TCR beta chain was sequenced during a study of blood T cell repertoires in COVID-19. Study details: Acute and convalescent COVID-19 specimens originated in the United States, Italy and Spain. T cells, B-cell-depleted T cells, or PBMCs provided the cDNA or gDNA that served as material.

This CDR3 spans 14 amino acids. Germline CDR1 reads SNHLY; CDR2 reads FYNNEI. V was clipped by 3 bases and J by 2 bases, with 7 bases between them. Per the original methods: It was from reference gene primer amplification that nucleated cell counts were estimated. Profiled with immunoSEQ multiplex PCR; TCRdb holds only in-frame clones, not every one. V and J calls plus clone size are reproduced from that table; the DNA served to infer D and trimming. Of over 100,000 clones in the sample, approximately 70% are singletons; the top ten hold under 2.5%. The chain is built from TRBV2 and TRBJ2-2; D not resolved. The sample taken for sequencing was peripheral blood. The sequence was obtained from a woman in her sixties or seventies with acute or convalescent COVID-19. The CDR3 DNA follows: TGTGCCAGCAGTGATCGAGATAACACCGGGGAGCTGTTTTTT. It yields the protein CASSDRDNTGELFF.